The TCR beta chain described here comes from a study of PD-1 blockade in classical Hodgkin lymphoma. As for time point: newly diagnosed, previously untreated cHL patient sample. The study isolated CD8+ T cells from thawed PBMCs by magnetic negative selection. Sequencing used immunoSEQ multiplex PCR; TCRdb keeps in-frame clones, though not all of them. The sample contains about 5,000 clones, about nine tenths of which appear only once. Germline CDR1 is MGHDK and CDR2 is SYGVNS. The CDR3 is 17 residues long. V was pared by 6 bases and J by 1 base, with 19 bases between. Sequencing input: CD8+ T cells from blood. This sequence joins TRBV25-1 and TRBJ2-1; D perhaps matches TRBD2 (6 bases). This TCR came from a human donor with classical Hodgkin lymphoma. CDR3: CASSNGRGSGSYNEQFF. CDR3 bases: TGTGCCAGCAGCAACGGCCGGGGGAGCGGGTCCTACAATGAGCAGTTCTTC.